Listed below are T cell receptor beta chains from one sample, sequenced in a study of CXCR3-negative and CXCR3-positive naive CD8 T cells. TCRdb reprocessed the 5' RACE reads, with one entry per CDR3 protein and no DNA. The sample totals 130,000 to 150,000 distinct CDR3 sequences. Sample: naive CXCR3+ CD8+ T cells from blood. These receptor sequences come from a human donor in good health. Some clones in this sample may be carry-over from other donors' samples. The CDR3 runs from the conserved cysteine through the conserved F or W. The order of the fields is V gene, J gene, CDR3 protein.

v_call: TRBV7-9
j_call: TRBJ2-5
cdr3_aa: CASSPSGSRETQYF

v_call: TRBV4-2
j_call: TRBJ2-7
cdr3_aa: CASSQDGASGVLYEQYF

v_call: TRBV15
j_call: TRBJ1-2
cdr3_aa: CATGTEFTNYGYTF

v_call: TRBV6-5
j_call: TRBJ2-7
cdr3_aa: CASSYYAGGPSGEQYF

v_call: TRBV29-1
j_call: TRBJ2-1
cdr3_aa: CSVEDSGNEQFF

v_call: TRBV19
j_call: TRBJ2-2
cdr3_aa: CASSIYQQHTGELFF

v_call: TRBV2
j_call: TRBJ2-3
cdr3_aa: CASSDRGRTDTQYF

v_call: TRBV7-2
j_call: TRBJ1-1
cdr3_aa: CASSPTGWGTEAFF

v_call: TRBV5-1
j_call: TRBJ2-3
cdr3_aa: CASSLAVAGPSFTDTQYF

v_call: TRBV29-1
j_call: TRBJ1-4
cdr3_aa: CSYTGELNEKLFF

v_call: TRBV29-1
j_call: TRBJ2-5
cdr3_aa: CSGPWAYQTQYF

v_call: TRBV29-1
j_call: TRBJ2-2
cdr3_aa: CSAQGASGYPNTGELFF

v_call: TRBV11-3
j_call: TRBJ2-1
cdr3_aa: CASSPWGQGGDEQFF

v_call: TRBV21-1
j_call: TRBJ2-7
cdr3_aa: CASSKWWARALSYEQYF

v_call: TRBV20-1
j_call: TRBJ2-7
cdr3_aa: CSAIWGYEQYF

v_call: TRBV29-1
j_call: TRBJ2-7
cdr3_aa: CSVEGGGRDERYF

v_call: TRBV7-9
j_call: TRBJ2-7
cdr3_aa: CASSSREGEGFYEQYF

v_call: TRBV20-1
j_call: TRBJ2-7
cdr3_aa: CSAPSLAGHSYEQYF

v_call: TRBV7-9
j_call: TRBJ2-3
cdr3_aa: CASSFHTGAGTDTQYF

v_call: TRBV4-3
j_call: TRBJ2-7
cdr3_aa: CASSHQAGNEQYF

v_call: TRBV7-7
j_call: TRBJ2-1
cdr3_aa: CASSLEGQGFSNEQFF

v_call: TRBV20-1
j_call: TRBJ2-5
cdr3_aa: CSARPLELETQYF

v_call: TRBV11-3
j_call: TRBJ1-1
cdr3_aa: CASSRRTSNTEAFF

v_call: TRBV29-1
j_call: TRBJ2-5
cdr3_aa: CSSLAGFQETQYF

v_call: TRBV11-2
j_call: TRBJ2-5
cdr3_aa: CASSPWTEETQYF

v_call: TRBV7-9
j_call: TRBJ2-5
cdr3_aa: CASSPRPNNEQFF

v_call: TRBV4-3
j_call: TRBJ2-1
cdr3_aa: CASSQEGGRNEQFF

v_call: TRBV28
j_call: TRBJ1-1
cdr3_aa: CASSLLKGETEAFF

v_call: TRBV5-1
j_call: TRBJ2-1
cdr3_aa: CASSLTGRSSYNEQFF

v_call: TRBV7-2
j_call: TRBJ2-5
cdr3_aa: CASSLVGAPQETQYF

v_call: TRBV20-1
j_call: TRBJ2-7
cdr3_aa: CSAPWGNYEQYF

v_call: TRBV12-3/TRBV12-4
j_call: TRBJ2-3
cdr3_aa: CASSGLAGASTDTQYF

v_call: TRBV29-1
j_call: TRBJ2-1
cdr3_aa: CSVEPASHNEQFF

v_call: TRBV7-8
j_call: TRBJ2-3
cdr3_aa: CASSILAGTTDTQYF

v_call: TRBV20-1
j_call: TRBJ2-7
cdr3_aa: CSARVAWDEQYF

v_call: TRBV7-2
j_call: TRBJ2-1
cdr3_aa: CASSLLAPASYNEQFF

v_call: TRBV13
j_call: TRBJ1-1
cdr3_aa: CASSLGTGFTEAFF

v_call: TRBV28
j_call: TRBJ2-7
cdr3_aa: CASGRTSPEQYF

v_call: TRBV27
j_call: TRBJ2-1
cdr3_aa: CASSTVSYNEQFF

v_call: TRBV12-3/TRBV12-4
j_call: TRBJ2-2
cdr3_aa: CASSAWTGGTGELFF

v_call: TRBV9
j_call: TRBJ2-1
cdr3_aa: CASSSGGHNEQFF

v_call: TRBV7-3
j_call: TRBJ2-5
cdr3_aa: CASSLSGGEQETQYF

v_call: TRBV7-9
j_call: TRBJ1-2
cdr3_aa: CASSSPKGGQGYTF

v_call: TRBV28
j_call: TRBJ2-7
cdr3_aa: CASSLQGASYEQYF

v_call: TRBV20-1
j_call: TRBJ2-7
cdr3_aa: CSAVGASGTFNEQYF

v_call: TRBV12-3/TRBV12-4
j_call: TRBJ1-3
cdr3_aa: CASITGGNTIYF

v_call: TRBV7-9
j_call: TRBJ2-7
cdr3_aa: CASSGLSHEQYF

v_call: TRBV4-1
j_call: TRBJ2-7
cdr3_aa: CASSVRDGTYEQYF